One TCR beta chain is described in this entry. CDR1 KGHSH and CDR2 LQKENI come from the germline V gene. The CDR3 loop spans 16 amino acids. V lost 1 base and J lost 4; bases outside the gene matches: 5. The data belong to a study of blood T cell repertoires in COVID-19. Study background: Acute and convalescent COVID-19 samples came from the United States, Italy and Spain. T cells, B-cell-depleted T cells, or PBMCs provided the cDNA or gDNA that served as material.

Generated by immunoSEQ multiplex PCR, the TCRdb table keeps only in-frame clones and is missing some. This table has 200,000 to 300,000 clones, approximately 85% appearing once. Sequencing was done on a sample of peripheral blood. This receptor was obtained from a man aged 50 to 60 with acute or convalescent COVID-19. The chain uses TRBV18 and TRBJ2-3, with 10 positions matching TRBD1. The DNA of the CDR3 is TGTGCCAGCTCACCACTTTCGGGACAGGGGTCAGATACGCAGTATTTT. Encoded protein: CASSPLSGQGSDTQYF.